The rows below give T cell receptor beta chains drawn from one sample of a study of T cells after posttransplantation cyclophosphamide. Profiling relied on immunoSEQ multiplex PCR, and the TCRdb table lists in-frame clones only, not all of them. The sample lists tens of thousands of clones, about 90% occurring once. This specimen was PBMCs, taken roughly 59 days after allogeneic stem cell transplant with posttransplant cyclophosphamide. The receptors shown here come from a male patient aged 55 to 70 who received an allogeneic stem cell transplant from a related donor and was CMV-positive. The T cells may partly be graft donor cells. The CDR3 runs from the conserved cysteine through the conserved F or W. The D gene is left open where the match is weak. Not all rows give a size; the values are once, few, many and, for expanded clones, a class.

v_call	j_call	d_call	clone_size	cdr3_nt	cdr3_aa
TRBV6-5	TRBJ1-2	NA	NA	TGTGCCAGCAGGGGGGTGGGGGCTGGGAACTATGGCTACACCTTC	CASRGVGAGNYGYTF
TRBV6-1	TRBJ2-7	TRBD2	NA	TGTGCCAGCAGTGAAGCGACTAGCGGGAGCTACGAGCAGTACTTC	CASSEATSGSYEQYF
TRBV5-1	TRBJ1-2	TRBD1	NA	TGCGCCAGCAGCTTCGCCGGGACAGGAAAGGACTATGGCTACACCTTC	CASSFAGTGKDYGYTF
TRBV5-1	TRBJ1-1	TRBD1	NA	TGCGCCAGCAGCTTGGCTGCAGGGGGTTTTGGTTCAGCTTTCTTT	CASSLAAGGFGSAFF
TRBV2	TRBJ1-5	NA	NA	TGTGCCAGCAGTGAACTAGGGGATCAGCCCCAGCATTTT	CASSELGDQPQHF
TRBV5-1	TRBJ2-3	TRBD2	NA	TGCGCCAGCAGCTTTAGGGGACTAGTGGGCACAGATACGCAGTATTTT	CASSFRGLVGTDTQYF
TRBV19	TRBJ1-5	NA	NA	TGTGCCAGTATAACGCGGGCGGGAGAGCCCCAGCATTTT	CASITRAGEPQHF
TRBV5-1	TRBJ2-2	NA	NA	TGCGCCAGCAGCTTCATGGTGATAGCGAACACCGGGGAGCTGTTTTTT	CASSFMVIANTGELFF
TRBV7-6	TRBJ2-2	TRBD1	NA	TGTGCCAGCAGCGCCCGGACAGGGGCCGGGGAGCTGTTTTTT	CASSARTGAGELFF
TRBV30	TRBJ1-5	NA	NA	TGTGCCTGGACCCCGGGAGGAGTTCAGCCCCAGCATTTT	CAWTPGGVQPQHF
TRBV6-1	TRBJ1-5	NA	NA	TGTGCCAGCAGTGAAGCGGGCGGAGGTGGGAGCAATCAGCCCCAGCATTTT	CASSEAGGGGSNQPQHF
TRBV29-1	TRBJ1-1	TRBD1	NA	TGCAGCGTCAATCCGGGACAGGGTTACACTGAAGCTTTCTTT	CSVNPGQGYTEAFF
TRBV5-6	TRBJ2-7	NA	NA	TGTGCCAGCAGCTTTTTGGGTCAGGCGGGCGGCGAGCAGTACTTC	CASSFLGQAGGEQYF
TRBV5-1	TRBJ1-2	NA	NA	TGCGCCAGCAGCTCCAGGGTCTTCCGAGATGGCTACACCTTC	CASSSRVFRDGYTF
TRBV6-1	TRBJ1-5	NA	NA	TGTGCCAGCAGTGAAGGACAGCTATATAGCAATCAGCCCCAGCATTTT	CASSEGQLYSNQPQHF
TRBV5-4	TRBJ1-2	NA	NA	TGTGCCAGCACCCGGGGGACTAACTATGGCTACACCTTC	CASTRGTNYGYTF
TRBV5-1	TRBJ2-1	TRBD2	NA	TGCGCCAGCAGCCCAAAAGGACTAGCGGGGGGCTCCTACAATGAGCAGTTCTTC	CASSPKGLAGGSYNEQFF
TRBV15	TRBJ2-3	NA	NA	TGTGCCACCAGTAGAGGTGGGGGGGCCACAGATACGCAGTATTTT	CATSRGGGATDTQYF
TRBV15	TRBJ1-4	NA	NA	TGTGCCACCAGCAGAGGGAGCGCAACTAATGAAAAACTGTTTTTT	CATSRGSATNEKLFF
TRBV23-1	TRBJ2-7	NA	NA	TGCGCCAGCAGTCAATCGAGTTTCGCCCGCTACGAGCAGTACTTC	CASSQSSFARYEQYF
TRBV5-1	TRBJ2-3	NA	NA	TGCGCCAGCAGCTCAAGGGACAAGAAGGCAGATACGCAGTATTTT	CASSSRDKKADTQYF
TRBV5-4	TRBJ2-3	TRBD1	NA	TGTGCCAGCACCCTAGTCGAGGGGGCGCGTCTAGATACGCAGTATTTT	CASTLVEGARLDTQYF
TRBV5-5	TRBJ2-6	NA	NA	TGTGCCAGCAGCTTAAATGTAGGGGCTGGGGCCAACGTCCTGACTTTC	CASSLNVGAGANVLTF
TRBV5-1	TRBJ2-3	NA	NA	TGCGCCAGCAGCTATGAGGGCGTCGGGATAGATACGCAGTATTTT	CASSYEGVGIDTQYF
TRBV5-1	TRBJ2-3	NA	NA	TGCGCCAGCAGCTTATTCGAGAGCACAGATACGCAGTATTTT	CASSLFESTDTQYF
TRBV27	TRBJ1-6	NA	NA	TGTGCCAGCAGTTTAGTATCTACGGGTTGGGGGGATAATTCACCCCTCCACTTT	CASSLVSTGWGDNSPLHF
TRBV30	TRBJ1-5	TRBD1	NA	TGTGCCTGGAAAACCCGCGACAGGGGCAATCAGCCCCAGCATTTT	CAWKTRDRGNQPQHF
TRBV7-8	TRBJ2-5	TRBD2	NA	TGTGCCAGCAGCTTAAATCACGAGCGGGGGTTACCTGTCCAAGAGACCCAGTACTTC	CASSLNHERGLPVQETQYF
TRBV27	TRBJ2-4	NA	NA	TGTGCCAGCAGTTCCCGAGTGTTGGGGCGAGCCTTAGCCAAAAACATTCAGTACTTC	CASSSRVLGRALAKNIQYF
TRBV5-5	TRBJ1-1	TRBD1	NA	TGTGCCAGCAGCTTGGAGGGCAGGGGGACTGAAGCTTTCTTT	CASSLEGRGTEAFF
TRBV2	TRBJ1-6	NA	NA	TGTGCCAGCACCGGACAGAGCTCCTATAATTCACCCCTCCACTTT	CASTGQSSYNSPLHF
TRBV5-5	TRBJ1-1	NA	NA	TGTGCCAGCAGCACATTACAGGGTATGGTTATATTTACTGAAGCTTTCTTT	CASSTLQGMVIFTEAFF
TRBV28	TRBJ1-3	NA	once	TGTGCCAGCAGTTCGGCCCCTCGAGGCACCATATATTTT	CASSSAPRGTIYF
TRBV25-1	TRBJ1-4	NA	NA	TGTGCCAGCAGTGGACAGACCTCAACTAATGAAAAACTGTCTTTT	CASSGQTSTNEKLSF
TRBV6-1	TRBJ2-2	TRBD1	NA	TGTGCCAGCAGTGAAGGGGGCAGGGGGCGCGCCGGGGAGCTGTTTTTT	CASSEGGRGRAGELFF
TRBV11-3	TRBJ2-2	TRBD1	NA	TGTGCCAGCAGCTACGGGGGGACAGGGAAGGACGGGGAGCTGTTTTTT	CASSYGGTGKDGELFF
TRBV28	TRBJ1-1	NA	NA	TGTGCCAGCAGTGGAGATACGGAGTATGAAGCTTTCTTT	CASSGDTEYEAFF
TRBV29-1	TRBJ1-2	NA	once	TGCAGCGTTGAGGAGGAAACGGTCTATGGCTACACCTTC	CSVEEETVYGYTF
TRBV5-6	TRBJ2-7	NA	NA	TGTGCCAGCAGCTTGGGTTCAATAGGGGCCGAGCAGTACTTC	CASSLGSIGAEQYF
TRBV9	TRBJ2-2	NA	NA	TGTGCCAGCAGCCCGTTAGAAAGTGTTCGAGGGGAGCTGTTTTTT	CASSPLESVRGELFF
TRBV30	TRBJ1-2	NA	NA	TGTGCCTGGAGTGCTCCCTTAGCCTATGGCTACACCTTC	CAWSAPLAYGYTF
TRBV10-3	TRBJ1-5	TRBD1	NA	TGTGCCATCAGTGAGGGGGGGACAGGGGGTATTCAGCCCCAGCATTTT	CAISEGGTGGIQPQHF
TRBV4-1	TRBJ2-5	TRBD2	NA	TGCGCCAGCAGCCAAGAAGGGAATAGCGGGGGGATTCGGGGGACCCAGTACTTC	CASSQEGNSGGIRGTQYF
TRBV7-8	TRBJ1-5	TRBD1	NA	TGTGCCAGCAGCTCCCGGGACAGGGGGCTCCTACCCCCCCAGCCCCAGCATTTT	CASSSRDRGLLPPQPQHF
TRBV4-1	TRBJ1-3	NA	few	TGCGCCAGCAGCCAAGATAAGAACAGATTTAGCTCTGGAAACACCATATATTTT	CASSQDKNRFSSGNTIYF
TRBV9	TRBJ1-2	TRBD1	NA	TGTGCCAGCAGCGTATTGGGACAGGCTAACTATGGCTACACCTTC	CASSVLGQANYGYTF
TRBV6-4	TRBJ2-2	TRBD1	NA	TGTGCCAGCAGTGATGGGACAGGGATAACCGGGGAGCTGTTTTTT	CASSDGTGITGELFF
TRBV2	TRBJ1-1	NA	NA	TGTGCCAGCCGCGACAGCCCTGTGAACACTGAAGCTTTCTTT	CASRDSPVNTEAFF